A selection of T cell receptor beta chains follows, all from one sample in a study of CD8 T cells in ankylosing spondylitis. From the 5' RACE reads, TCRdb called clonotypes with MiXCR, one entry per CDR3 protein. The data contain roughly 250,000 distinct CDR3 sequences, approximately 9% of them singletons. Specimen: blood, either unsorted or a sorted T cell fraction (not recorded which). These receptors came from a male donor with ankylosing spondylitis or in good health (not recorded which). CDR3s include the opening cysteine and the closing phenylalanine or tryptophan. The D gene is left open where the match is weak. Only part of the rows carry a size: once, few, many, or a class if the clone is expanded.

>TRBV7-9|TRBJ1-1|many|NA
TGTGCCAGCAGCTTAGCTGGGGGAAATGAAGCTTTCTTT
CASSLAGGNEAFF
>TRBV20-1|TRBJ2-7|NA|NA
TGCAGTGCTAGAGAGGGATGGGACAAGGTGAACGAGCAGTACTTC
CSAREGWDKVNEQYF
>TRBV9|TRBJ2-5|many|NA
TGTGCCAGCAGCGTAGAAGACGGGTTTCAAGAGACCCAGTACTTC
CASSVEDGFQETQYF
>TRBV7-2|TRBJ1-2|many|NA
TGTGCCAGCAGCCCGGACGTATTGGGCGGCTACACCTTC
CASSPDVLGGYTF
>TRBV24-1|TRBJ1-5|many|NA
TGTGCCACCAGTGGGGTGGCCCAGCATTTT
CATSGVAQHF
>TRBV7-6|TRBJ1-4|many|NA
TGTGCCAGCAGCCCGCCCGGCAGACAGCCTGAAAAACTGTTTTTT
CASSPPGRQPEKLFF
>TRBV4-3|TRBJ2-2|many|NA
TGCGCCAGCAGCCAAGAACCGGCAGGGGGGTTTCCCGGGGAGCTGTTTTTT
CASSQEPAGGFPGELFF
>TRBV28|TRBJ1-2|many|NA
TGTGCCAGCAGTTTCCTAGTGTGGTACGGCTACACCTTC
CASSFLVWYGYTF
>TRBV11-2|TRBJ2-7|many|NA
TGTGCCAGCAGCTTAGATCTAGTACCGTACTTC
CASSLDLVPYF
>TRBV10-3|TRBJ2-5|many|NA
TGTGCCATCAGTGAGGTTGGGGGAGAGACCCAGTACTTC
CAISEVGGETQYF
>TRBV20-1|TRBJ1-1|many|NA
TGCAGTGCGGGGGGAGGGTTGAACACTGAAGCTTTCTTT
CSAGGGLNTEAFF
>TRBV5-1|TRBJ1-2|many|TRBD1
TGCGCCAGCAGCCCGAGGACAGGGGGCGGCTACACCTTC
CASSPRTGGGYTF
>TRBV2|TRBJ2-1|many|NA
TGTGCCAGCAGTGAAGGGTTCTCCCTGGGGAAGTTCTTC
CASSEGFSLGKFF
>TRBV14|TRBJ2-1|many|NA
TGTGCCAGCAGCCAAGATTGGAGGGTGCCGAGCCCACCAGTTTACAATGAGCAGTTCTTC
CASSQDWRVPSPPVYNEQFF
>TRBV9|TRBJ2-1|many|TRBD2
TGTGCCAGCAGCGGAGGGGCGGGGGGTTCCTACAATGAGCAGTTCTTC
CASSGGAGGSYNEQFF
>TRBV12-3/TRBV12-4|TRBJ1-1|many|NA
TGTGCCAGCAGTACGGCCTTGCACACTGAAGCTTTCTTT
CASSTALHTEAFF
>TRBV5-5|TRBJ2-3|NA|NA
TGTGCCAGCAGACAGCAGGGTTCCACAGATACGCAGTATTTT
CASRQQGSTDTQYF
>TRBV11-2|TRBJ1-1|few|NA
TGTGCCAGCATGGGGACATGGGATAAAGCTTTCTTT
CASMGTWDKAFF
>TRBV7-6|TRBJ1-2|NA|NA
TGTGCCAGCAGCTTAAACAAAAACTATGGCTACACCTTC
CASSLNKNYGYTF
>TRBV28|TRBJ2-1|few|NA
TGTGCCAGCAGCCCCCTGGGACTTAACATCCAAAATGAGCAGTTCTTC
CASSPLGLNIQNEQFF
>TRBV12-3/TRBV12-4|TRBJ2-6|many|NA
TGTGCCAGCAGTTTGGTGGGGGCCAACGTCCTGACTTTC
CASSLVGANVLTF
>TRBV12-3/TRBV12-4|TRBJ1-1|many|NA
TGTGCCAGCAGTTCGACAGCCTCGAACACTGAAGCTTTCTTT
CASSSTASNTEAFF
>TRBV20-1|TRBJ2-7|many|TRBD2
TGCAGTGCTTCGGGACTAGCTTTCGAGCAGTACTTC
CSASGLAFEQYF
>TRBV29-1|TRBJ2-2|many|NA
TGCAGCGCTCCAAGACTAGACGGGGAGCTGTTTTTT
CSAPRLDGELFF
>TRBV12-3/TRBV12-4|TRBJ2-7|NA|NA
TGTGCCAGCAGTTCCCCAAGGGCAGGGTCCTACGAGCAGTACTTC
CASSSPRAGSYEQYF
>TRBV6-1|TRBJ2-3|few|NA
TGTGCCAGCAGTGAATTGGACTACCAGCCAGATACGCAGTATTTT
CASSELDYQPDTQYF
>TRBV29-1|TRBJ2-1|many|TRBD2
TGCAGCGTCACCGAGCGGGGGGGCTCCTTCTACAATGAGCAGTTCTTC
CSVTERGGSFYNEQFF
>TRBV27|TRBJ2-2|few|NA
TGTGCCAGCACCCTCCGGGAACGTGGCGGGGAGCTGTTTTTT
CASTLRERGGELFF
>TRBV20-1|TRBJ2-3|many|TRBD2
TGCAGTGCTATCCGGACTAGCGGGAGAATAGATACGCAGTATTTT
CSAIRTSGRIDTQYF
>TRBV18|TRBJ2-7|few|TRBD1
TGTGCCAGCTCACTCCGGACAGGGCCCGGCGAGCAGTACTTC
CASSLRTGPGEQYF
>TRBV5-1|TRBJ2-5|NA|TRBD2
TGCGCCAGCAGCTTGGGTGTCGGGGGGTACCAAGAGACCCAGTACTTC
CASSLGVGGYQETQYF
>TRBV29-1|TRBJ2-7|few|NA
TGCAGCGTTTCTCCCGGTGACTACGAGCAGTACTTC
CSVSPGDYEQYF
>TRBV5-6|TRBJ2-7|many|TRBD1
TGTGCCAGCAGCTTGATGGGACAGGCCTACGAGCAGTACTTC
CASSLMGQAYEQYF
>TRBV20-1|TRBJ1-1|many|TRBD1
TGCAGTGCTAGACCGCGACAGGGTTGGACTGAAGCTTTCTTT
CSARPRQGWTEAFF
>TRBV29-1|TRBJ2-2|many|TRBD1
TGCAGCGTAGGACAGGGAAGCACCGGGGAGCTGTTTTTT
CSVGQGSTGELFF
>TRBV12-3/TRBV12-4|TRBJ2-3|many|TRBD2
TGTGCCAGCAGTTGGACTAGCTTGGATACGCAGTATTTT
CASSWTSLDTQYF
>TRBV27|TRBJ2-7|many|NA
TGTGCCAGCAGTCCCAGCCCGGCAAGCTACGTCGAGCAGTACTTC
CASSPSPASYVEQYF
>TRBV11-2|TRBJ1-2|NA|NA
TGTGCCAGCAGCAGGTGGGGGAAGGGTGGCTACACCTTC
CASSRWGKGGYTF
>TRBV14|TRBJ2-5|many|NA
TGTGCCAGCAGCCAAGAGCCGATCGGAATTGGGGAGACCCAGTACTTC
CASSQEPIGIGETQYF
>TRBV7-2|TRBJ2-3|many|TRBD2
TGTGCCAGCAGCCCCCAGACTAGCGGGAGGTGGACAGATACGCAGTATTTT
CASSPQTSGRWTDTQYF
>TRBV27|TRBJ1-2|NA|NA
TGTGCCAGCAAGATTGGATTTAACTATGGCTACACCTTC
CASKIGFNYGYTF
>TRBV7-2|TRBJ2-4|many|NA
TGTGCCAGCAGCCCGACCTTTGACATTCAGTACTTC
CASSPTFDIQYF
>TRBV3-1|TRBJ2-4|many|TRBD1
TGTGCCAGCAGCCCCACAGGGGGCGCAGGGGAAAACATTCAGTACTTC
CASSPTGGAGENIQYF
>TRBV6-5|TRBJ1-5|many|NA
TGTGCCAGCAGTTACTCGGCAGGGGAGCAGCCCCAGCATTTT
CASSYSAGEQPQHF
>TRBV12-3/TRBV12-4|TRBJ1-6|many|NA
TGTGCCAGCAGTTTGTCAGGGAATAGTTCACCCCTCCACTTT
CASSLSGNSSPLHF
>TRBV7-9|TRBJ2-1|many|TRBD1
TGTGCCAGCAGCCTGGGACAGGGTTGGAGTGAGCAGTTCTTC
CASSLGQGWSEQFF
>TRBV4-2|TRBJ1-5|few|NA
TGTGCCAGCAGCCAAGATATGCAGCCCTCCAAGTCCCAGCATTTT
CASSQDMQPSKSQHF
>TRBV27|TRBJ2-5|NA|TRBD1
TGTGCCAGCAGTCCAACAGAGGACAGGGGAGAGGAGACCCAGTACTTC
CASSPTEDRGEETQYF
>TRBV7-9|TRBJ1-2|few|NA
TGTGCCAGCAGCTCCCTCCGTGTCAACTATGGCTACACCTTC
CASSSLRVNYGYTF
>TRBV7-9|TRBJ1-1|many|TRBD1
TGTGCCAGCAGCTCTGGACAGGGGACAGGCAAGACTGAAGCTTTCTTT
CASSSGQGTGKTEAFF
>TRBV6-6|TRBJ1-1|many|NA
TGTGCCAGCAGTTGGGATACTGAAGCTTTCTTT
CASSWDTEAFF
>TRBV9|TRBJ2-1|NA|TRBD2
TGTGCCAGCAGCCCTCTAGCGGGCTATTACAATGAGCAGTTCTTC
CASSPLAGYYNEQFF